Following are 22 T cell receptor beta chains from one sample sequenced in a study of OX40 agonist ivuxolimab in advanced cancers. The repertoire was sequenced with immunoSEQ multiplex PCR; TCRdb's copy has only in-frame clones and lacks some. This table holds 100,000 to 150,000 clones, about 93% found once. The sequenced sample was CD4+ or CD8+ T cells sorted from blood, obtained in a trial of the OX40 agonist ivuxolimab. These receptors all come from an adult with an advanced solid tumor such as melanoma, head and neck, liver or kidney cancer.

V is TRBV6-5 and J is TRBJ1-4, with TRBD1 identical over 8 bases. Trimming at V came to 2 bases and at J to 8 bases, leaving 7 bases not matched to a gene. Germline CDR1 MNHEY, CDR2 SVGAGI. This CDR3 spans 15 amino acids. The CDR3 here is CASSYLGQGAEKLFF. The CDR3 bases are TGTGCCAGCAGTTACCTCGGACAGGGTGCCGAAAAACTGTTTTTT.

This clone was detected only once. V usage is TRBV7-2 and J usage is TRBJ1-1; possibly TRBD1 for D (6 bases). This CDR3 has 14 residues. Trimming removed 3 bases at V and 1 base at J, with 9 bases between. Germline V gives CDR1 SGHTA, CDR2 FQGNSA. The CDR3 here is CASSFLQGNTEAFF. The DNA for the CDR3 is TGTGCCAGCAGCTTCCTACAGGGGAACACTGAAGCTTTCTTT.

This clone was picked up one time. The rearrangement joins TRBV7-3 to TRBJ1-4; the D gene is possibly TRBD1 (5 bases). Trimming removed 3 bases from V and 4 bases from J, with 9 bases in between. This CDR3 comprises 14 residues. Germline V gene data show CDR1 as SGHTA and CDR2 as FQGTGA. CDR3 loop: CASSFDSHNEKLFF. Written as DNA, the CDR3 is TGTGCCAGCAGCTTCGACAGCCATAATGAAAAACTGTTTTTT.

V usage is TRBV18 and J usage is TRBJ1-1, with D unresolved. The CDR3 sequence is 13 residues long. The germline gives CDR1 KGHSH, CDR2 LQKENI. The ends were cut back, 6 bases at V and 0 bases at J, with 8 bases in the middle. The CDR3 DNA sequence: TGTGCCAGCTCCCCCCAGGTGAACACTGAAGCTTTCTTT. Protein: CASSPQVNTEAFF.

The chain is built from TRBV4-3 and TRBJ2-3, with D perhaps matching TRBD2 (6 bases). CDR1 and CDR2 from the germline V gene are LGHNA and YSLEER. CDR3 length: 18 residues. Trimming removed 0 bases from V and 3 bases from J, with 19 bases in between. The CDR3 loop reads CASSQEGGGGVWTDTQYF. The CDR3 DNA sequence: TGCGCCAGCAGCCAAGAAGGCGGAGGCGGGGTGTGGACAGATACGCAGTATTTT.

The chain combines TRBV27 with TRBJ1-6; TRBD1 matches at 8 bases. CDR1 MNHEY and CDR2 SMNVEV come from the germline V gene (reference sequence). V lost 5 bases and J lost 10; bases outside the gene matches: 7. This CDR3 region has 14 residues. The CDR3 reads CASSPDRGVSPLHF. CDR3 nucleotides: TGTGCCAGCAGTCCAGACAGGGGAGTATCACCCCTCCACTTT.

This rearrangement joins TRBV25-1 to TRBJ1-3; D remains unclear. V gave up 4 bases and J gave up 4 bases, with 14 bases separating them. The germline V gene has CDR1 MGHDK and CDR2 SYGVNS. The CDR3 extends over 15 amino acids. The CDR3 sequence is CASSARRSGGNTIYF. DNA for the CDR3: TGTGCCAGCAGTGCCCGAAGATCGGGAGGAAACACCATATATTTT.

This clone was found once. The chain employs TRBV5-1 and TRBJ2-7; 16 nucleotides agree with TRBD2. CDR3 size: 15 residues. The trim removed 4 bases at V and 6 bases at J, leaving 4 bases unmatched. Germline V gene lookup returns CDR1 SGHRS and CDR2 YFSETQ. CDR3 residues: CASSPGTSGGGEQYF. The CDR3 DNA follows: TGCGCCAGCAGCCCAGGGACTAGCGGGGGGGGCGAGCAGTACTTC.

V gene TRBV6-5 combines with J gene TRBJ2-3; D perhaps matches TRBD1 (6 bases). CDR3 length: 14 residues. CDR1 MNHEY and CDR2 SVGAGI come from the germline V gene. V lost 5 bases to trimming and J lost 0 bases, with 9 bases between them. The chain's CDR3 is CASSRTASTDTQYF. The CDR3 coding sequence is TGTGCCAGCAGTCGGACAGCTAGCACAGATACGCAGTATTTT.

This sequence joins TRBV9 and TRBJ1-2; the D gene is possibly TRBD1 (5 bases). Germline values: CDR1 SGDLS, CDR2 YYNGEE. Trimming shortened V by 5 bases and J by 1 base, and 12 bases separated the two germline ends. The CDR3 length is 14 residues. For the CDR3, the DNA is TGTGCCAGCAGTATCTTACAGGATAACTATGGCTACACCTTC. Encoded protein: CASSILQDNYGYTF.

This clone appeared once. CDR3: CASSYPVGTANTEAFF. The CDR3 nucleotides are TGTGCCAGCAGTTACCCCGTAGGGACGGCGAACACTGAAGCTTTCTTT. The rearrangement uses TRBV6-5 and TRBJ1-1; TRBD1 is a possible D gene (5 bases). This CDR3 contains 16 residues. CDR1 is MNHEY, CDR2 SVGAGI, per germline. Between the trimmed V and J ends, which lost 2 bases and 1 base, there was a span of 14 bases.

This clone was detected only once. The chain couples TRBV4-3 to TRBJ1-2; D is undetermined. With 1 base removed from V and 7 bases from J, the gap between germline ends came to 7 bases. There are 12 residues in the CDR3. Germline V gene sequence: CDR1 LGHNA, CDR2 YSLEER. Here the CDR3 reads CASSQGYAGYTF. In DNA, the CDR3 is TGCGCCAGCAGCCAAGGATACGCTGGCTACACCTTC.

This clone was observed a single time. This chain uses TRBV28 with TRBJ2-1, with D tentatively TRBD2 (5 bases). The CDR3 is made up of 15 amino acids. With 3 bases removed from V and 5 bases from J, the gap between germline ends came to 14 bases. The germline V gene encodes CDR1 MDHEN and CDR2 SYDVKM. The CDR3 nucleotides read TGTGCCAGCAGTTTTACGGGAATCAGGAACAATGAGCAGTTCTTC. As protein: CASSFTGIRNNEQFF.

The rearrangement uses TRBV5-4 and TRBJ2-7, with D perhaps TRBD1 (6 bases). The CDR3 is 14 residues long. CDR1 and CDR2 from the germline V gene are SGHNT and YYREEE (reference sequence). Trimming left V 1 base short and J 2 bases short, with 10 bases between. The CDR3 nucleotides read TGTGCCAGCAGCTTGCTGGACAGAACCTACGAGCAGTACTTC. Translation: CASSLLDRTYEQYF.

This clone came up once. V gene TRBV5-1 combines with J gene TRBJ2-3, with no clear D. CDR3 size: 14 residues. Deletions cut 0 bases from V and 0 bases from J, with 5 bases between. Germline loops: CDR1 SGHRS, CDR2 YFSETQ. This chain's CDR3 is CASSLEYSTDTQYF. The DNA for the CDR3 is TGCGCCAGCAGCTTGGAATATAGCACAGATACGCAGTATTTT. The whole variable domain, filled in from reference TRBV5-1 and TRBJ2-3, reads KAGVTQTPRYLIKTRGQQVTLSCSPISGHRSVSWYQQTPGQGLQFLFEYFSETQRNKGNFPGRFSGRQFSNSRSEMNVSTLELGDSALYLCASSLEYSTDTQYFGPGTRLTVL.

This clone was detected only a few times. The chain recombines TRBV2 with TRBJ1-2; D is unclear. This CDR3 comprises 11 residues. V shed 1 base and J shed 7 bases, with 4 bases lying between them. Germline lookup yields CDR1 SNHLY and CDR2 FYNNEI. CDR3 bases: TGTGCCAGCAGTGAAGGGGTTGGCTACACCTTC. Translated, it gives CASSEGVGYTF.

The chain couples TRBV10-1 to TRBJ2-5; 9 bases are shared with TRBD2. V shed 4 bases and J 1 base; nucleotides not matched to a gene: 4. The CDR3 spans 15 residues. CDR1 and CDR2 from the germline V gene are WNHNN and SYGVQD (reference sequence). In nucleotides, the CDR3 is TGCGCCAGCAGTGCTAGCGGGAAACTCCAAGAGACCCAGTACTTC. It is translated as CASSASGKLQETQYF.

V gene TRBV19 combines with J gene TRBJ2-7, with TRBD1 as a possible D gene (8 bases). The CDR3 totals 15 residues. V was cut by 3 bases and J by 7 bases, with 19 bases left in between. CDR1 is LNHDA and CDR2 is SQIVND in the germline V gene (reference sequence). This CDR3 reads CASSILGTGGGEQYF. The CDR3 DNA reads TGTGCCAGTAGTATCCTTGGGACAGGCGGGGGAGAGCAGTACTTC. Using reference TRBV19 and TRBJ2-7 for the parts outside the CDR3, the full variable domain is DGGITQSPKYLFRKEGQNVTLSCEQNLNHDAMYWYRQDPGQGLRLIYYSQIVNDFQKGDIAEGYSVSREKKESFPLTVTSAQKNPTAFYLCASSILGTGGGEQYFGPGTRLTVT.

This clone was picked up one time. The chain joins TRBV19 to TRBJ2-1; perhaps TRBD2 as D (7 bases). Germline lookup yields CDR1 LNHDA and CDR2 SQIVND (reference sequence). This CDR3 spans 15 amino acids. V shed 9 bases and J shed 3 bases, with 18 bases lying between them. CDR3 sequence reads: CASRKGGVLYNEQFF. CDR3 sequence (DNA): TGTGCCAGCCGGAAAGGGGGGGTACTCTACAATGAGCAGTTCTTC.

The chain carries TRBV19 and TRBJ1-2; 9 bases fit TRBD1. Trimming at V came to 7 bases and at J to 4 bases, leaving 7 bases not matched to a gene. This CDR3 is built from 14 residues. The germline CDR1 and CDR2 sequences are LNHDA and SQIVND (reference sequence). This CDR3 reads CASTLDRGGYGYTF. CDR3 DNA: TGTGCCAGTACCCTGGACAGGGGAGGCTATGGCTACACCTTC. The full variable domain, completed using reference TRBV19 and TRBJ1-2, is DGGITQSPKYLFRKEGQNVTLSCEQNLNHDAMYWYRQDPGQGLRLIYYSQIVNDFQKGDIAEGYSVSREKKESFPLTVTSAQKNPTAFYLCASTLDRGGYGYTFGSGTRLTVV.

V usage is TRBV4-1 and J usage is TRBJ2-7; D perhaps matches TRBD2 (6 bases). The germline CDR1 and CDR2 sequences are MGHRA and YSYEKL. V lost 0 bases, J lost 7 bases, and 13 bases lay in between. CDR3 length: 14 amino acids. CDR3 nucleotides: TGCGCCAGCAGCCAAGATCTGACTAGAGGGGAGCAGTACTTC. Amino acid sequence: CASSQDLTRGEQYF.

The chain uses TRBV4-3 and TRBJ2-7; 7 bases align to TRBD1. J was trimmed by 5 bases and V by 1 base; bases with no gene match: 5. The CDR3 is 14 amino acids. The germline V gene encodes CDR1 LGHNA and CDR2 YSLEER. The CDR3 DNA reads TGCGCCAGCAGCCAAGCCCTAGACAGGGACGAGCAGTACTTC. Its protein is CASSQALDRDEQYF.